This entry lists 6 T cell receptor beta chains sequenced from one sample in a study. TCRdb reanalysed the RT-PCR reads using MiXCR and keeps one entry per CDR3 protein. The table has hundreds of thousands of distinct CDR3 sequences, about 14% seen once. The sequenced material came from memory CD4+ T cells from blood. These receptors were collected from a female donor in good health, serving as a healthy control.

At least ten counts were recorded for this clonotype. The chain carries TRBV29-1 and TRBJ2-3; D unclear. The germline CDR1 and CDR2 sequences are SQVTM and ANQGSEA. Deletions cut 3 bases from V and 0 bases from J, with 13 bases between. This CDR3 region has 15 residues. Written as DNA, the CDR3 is TGCAGCGTTGACGGGCAGGCCTCTAGCACAGATACGCAGTATTTT. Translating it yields CSVDGQASSTDTQYF.

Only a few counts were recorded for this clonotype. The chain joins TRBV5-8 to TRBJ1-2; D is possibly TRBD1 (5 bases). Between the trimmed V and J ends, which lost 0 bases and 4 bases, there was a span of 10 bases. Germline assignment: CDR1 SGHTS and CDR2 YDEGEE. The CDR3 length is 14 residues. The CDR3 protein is CASSLDGTGYGYTF. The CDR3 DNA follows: TGTGCCAGCAGCTTGGACGGGACGGGCTATGGCTACACCTTC.

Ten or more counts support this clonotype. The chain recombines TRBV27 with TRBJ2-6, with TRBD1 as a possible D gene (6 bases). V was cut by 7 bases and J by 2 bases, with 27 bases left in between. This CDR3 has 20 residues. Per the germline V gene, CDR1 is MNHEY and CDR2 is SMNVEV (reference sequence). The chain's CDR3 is CASTSLGQINLFAGANVLTF. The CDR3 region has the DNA TGTGCCAGCACCTCATTAGGACAGATCAACCTTTTTGCTGGGGCCAACGTCCTGACTTTC.

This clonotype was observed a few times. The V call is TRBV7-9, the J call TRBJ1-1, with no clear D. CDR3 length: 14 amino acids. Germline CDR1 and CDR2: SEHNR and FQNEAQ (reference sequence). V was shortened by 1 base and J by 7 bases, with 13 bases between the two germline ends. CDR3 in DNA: TGTGCCAGCAGCTTAGTTAACGGTCCCGGTGAAGCTTTCTTT. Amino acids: CASSLVNGPGEAFF. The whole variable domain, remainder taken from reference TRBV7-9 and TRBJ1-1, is DTGVSQNPRHKITKRGQNVTFRCDPISEHNRLYWYRQTLGQGPEFLTYFQNEAQLEKSRLLSDRFSAERPKGSFSTLEIQRTEQGDSAMYLCASSLVNGPGEAFFGQGTRLTVV.

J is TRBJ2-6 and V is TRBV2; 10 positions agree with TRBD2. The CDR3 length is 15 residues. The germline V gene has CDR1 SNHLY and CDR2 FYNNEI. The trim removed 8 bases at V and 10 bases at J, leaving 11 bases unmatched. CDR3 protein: CASGGGASGSNVLTF. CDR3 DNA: TGTGCCAGCGGTGGGGGGGCTAGCGGGAGTAACGTCCTGACTTTC.

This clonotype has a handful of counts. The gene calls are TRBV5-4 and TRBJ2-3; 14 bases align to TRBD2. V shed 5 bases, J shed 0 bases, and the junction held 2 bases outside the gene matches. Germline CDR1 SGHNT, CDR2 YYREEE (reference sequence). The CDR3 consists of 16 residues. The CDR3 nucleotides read TGTGCCAGCAGAGGGACTAGCGGGGGCAGCACAGATACGCAGTATTTT. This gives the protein CASRGTSGGSTDTQYF.